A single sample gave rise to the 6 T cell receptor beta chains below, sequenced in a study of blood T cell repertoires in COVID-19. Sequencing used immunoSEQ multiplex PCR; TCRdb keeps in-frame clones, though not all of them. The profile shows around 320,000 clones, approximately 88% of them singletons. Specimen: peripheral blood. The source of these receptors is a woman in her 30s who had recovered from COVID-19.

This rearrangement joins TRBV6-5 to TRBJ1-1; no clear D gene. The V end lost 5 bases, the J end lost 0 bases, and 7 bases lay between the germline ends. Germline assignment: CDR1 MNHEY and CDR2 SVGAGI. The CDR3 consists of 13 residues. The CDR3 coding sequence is TGTGCCAGCAGTCCCCGGGTGAACACTGAAGCTTTCTTT. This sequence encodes CASSPRVNTEAFF.

The CDR3 sequence: CASSLGAAGANVLTF. CDR3 nucleotide sequence: TGTGCCAGCAGCTTGGGGGCGGCGGGGGCCAACGTCCTGACTTTC. The V call is TRBV7-2, the J call TRBJ2-6; TRBD1 is a possible D gene (6 bases). Trimming pared 3 bases from V and 4 bases from J, leaving 10 bases between. Germline lookup yields CDR1 SGHTA and CDR2 FQGNSA. The CDR3 is 15 residues long.

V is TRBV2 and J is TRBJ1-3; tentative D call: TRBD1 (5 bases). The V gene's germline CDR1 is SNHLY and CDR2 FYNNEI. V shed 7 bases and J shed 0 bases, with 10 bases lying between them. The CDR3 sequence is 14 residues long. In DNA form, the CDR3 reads TGTGCCAGCACAGACAGACACTCTGGAAACACCATATATTTT. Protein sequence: CASTDRHSGNTIYF.

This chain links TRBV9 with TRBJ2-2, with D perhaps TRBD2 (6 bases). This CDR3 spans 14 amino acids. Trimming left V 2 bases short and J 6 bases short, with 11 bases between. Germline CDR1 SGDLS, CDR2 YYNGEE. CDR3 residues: CASSVGGGPGELFF. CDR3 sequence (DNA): TGTGCCAGCAGCGTCGGGGGTGGTCCCGGGGAGCTGTTTTTT.

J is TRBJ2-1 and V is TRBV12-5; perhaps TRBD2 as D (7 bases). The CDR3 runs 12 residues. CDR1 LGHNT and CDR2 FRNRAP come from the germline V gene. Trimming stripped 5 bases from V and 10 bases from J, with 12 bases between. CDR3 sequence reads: CASGTPGGEQFF. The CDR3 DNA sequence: TGTGCTAGTGGTACCCCGGGGGGCGAGCAGTTCTTC.

CDR3 sequence (DNA): TGCGCCAGCAGCTTTGTGGGGGGACCCAATAAGGAAAAACTGTTTTTT. This translates into CASSFVGGPNKEKLFF. The chain combines TRBV5-1 with TRBJ1-4, with D perhaps TRBD1 (5 bases). CDR1 and CDR2 (germline): SGHRS, YFSETQ. This CDR3 has 16 residues. Deletions cut 2 bases from V and 8 bases from J, with 19 bases between.